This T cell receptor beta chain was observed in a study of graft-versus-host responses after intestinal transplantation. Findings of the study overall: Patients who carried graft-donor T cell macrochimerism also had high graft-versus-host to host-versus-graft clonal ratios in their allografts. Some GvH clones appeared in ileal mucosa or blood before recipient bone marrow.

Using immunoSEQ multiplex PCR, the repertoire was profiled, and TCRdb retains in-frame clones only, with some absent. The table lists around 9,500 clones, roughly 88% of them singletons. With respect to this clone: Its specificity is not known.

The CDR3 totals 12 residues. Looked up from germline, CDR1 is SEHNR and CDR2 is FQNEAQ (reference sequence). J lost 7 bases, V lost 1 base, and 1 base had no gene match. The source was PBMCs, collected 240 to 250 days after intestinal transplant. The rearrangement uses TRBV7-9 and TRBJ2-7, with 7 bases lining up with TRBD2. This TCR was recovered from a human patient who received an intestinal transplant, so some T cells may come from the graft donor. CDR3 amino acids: CASSLGRGEQYF. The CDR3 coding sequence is TGTGCCAGCAGCTTAGGGCGGGGGGAGCAGTACTTC.